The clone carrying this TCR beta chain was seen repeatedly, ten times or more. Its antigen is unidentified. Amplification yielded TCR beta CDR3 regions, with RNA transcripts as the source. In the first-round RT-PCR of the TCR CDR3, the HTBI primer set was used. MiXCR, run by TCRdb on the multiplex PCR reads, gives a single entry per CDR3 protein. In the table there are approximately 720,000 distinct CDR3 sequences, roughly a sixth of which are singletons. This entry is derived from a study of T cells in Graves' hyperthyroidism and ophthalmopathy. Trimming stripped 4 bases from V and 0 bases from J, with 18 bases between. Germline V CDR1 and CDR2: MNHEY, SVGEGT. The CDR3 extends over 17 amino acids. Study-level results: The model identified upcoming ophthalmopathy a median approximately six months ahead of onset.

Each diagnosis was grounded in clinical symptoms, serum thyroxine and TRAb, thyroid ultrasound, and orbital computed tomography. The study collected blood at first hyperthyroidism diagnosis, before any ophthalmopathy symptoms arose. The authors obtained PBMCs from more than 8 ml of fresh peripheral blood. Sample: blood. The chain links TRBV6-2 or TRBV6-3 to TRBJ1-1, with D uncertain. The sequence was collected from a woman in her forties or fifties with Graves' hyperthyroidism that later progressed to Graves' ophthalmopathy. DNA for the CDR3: TGTGCCAGCAGTTCCCCCTTATGGGCAGCTTTGAACACTGAAGCTTTCTTT. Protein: CASSSPLWAALNTEAFF.